This note documents a single TCR beta chain sequence. Its antigen remains unknown. At the DNA level, this CDR3 is encoded by other sequences in the same sample as well. This entry comes from a study of shared clonotypes between healthy human individuals. Study-level results: Exclusively blood specimens were collected; tissue repertoires likely differ.

The split of CD4+ cells yielded CD45RA+ naive and CD45RA-negative memory subsets. The protocol was immunoSEQ multiplex PCR, while the TCRdb copy is restricted to in-frame clones and leaves out a portion. Of about 1 million clones in the sample, approximately 72% are singletons; the top ten hold approximately 1.5%. This TCR was sampled from a man younger than 30 in good health. The sequenced material came from memory CD4+ T cells sorted from blood. Subset denoted: CD45RA-negative fraction.

The CDR3 sequence is CSVAGRYTDTQYF. CDR3 bases: TGCAGCGTTGCTGGGAGGTACACAGATACGCAGTATTTT. The J gene is TRBJ2-3, the V gene TRBV29-1; weak D call: TRBD2 (6 bases). V dropped 4 bases and J dropped 2 bases, with 10 bases sitting between them. CDR1 is SQVTM, CDR2 ANQGSEA, per germline. The CDR3 sequence is 13 residues long.